This T cell receptor beta chain derives from a study of shared clonotypes between healthy human individuals. About the research overall: Per donor, three plates held CD4 naive cells, three held CD4 memory, two held CD8 naive and one held CD8 memory. General study results and limits: Naive CD4 clonotype sharing across a few donors was about 5.3%. The study's rarefaction showed incomplete sorted-subset sequencing despite large depth.

The repertoire was sequenced with immunoSEQ multiplex PCR; TCRdb's copy has only in-frame clones and lacks some. This table holds about 1.1 million clones, roughly 77% found once. Trimming at V came to 5 bases and at J to 5 bases, leaving 14 bases not matched to a gene. From germline, CDR1 is SEHNR and CDR2 FQNEAQ (reference sequence). This CDR3 has 17 amino acids. Concerning this clone itself: Its antigen is not identified.

The V call is TRBV7-9, the J call TRBJ1-1, with 10 bases fitting TRBD1. This sequence originates from a man younger than 35 in good health. Some clones in this sample may be carry-over from other donors' samples. Sample: memory CD4+ T cells from PBMCs. The subset: CD45RA-negative fraction. The chain's CDR3 is CASSDPGTGAAGTEAFF. The DNA of the CDR3 is TGTGCCAGCAGCGACCCCGGGACAGGGGCCGCGGGAACTGAAGCTTTCTTT.